What follows is one TCR beta chain and its context. The antigen is not known. The sample is drawn from a study of cytomegalovirus exposure and HLA in healthy donors. Donors were ostensibly healthy at sampling, although undocumented immune exposures were probable. V trimming: 4 bases; J trimming: 1 base; junction bases outside the gene matches: 6. From germline, CDR1 is SGHNT and CDR2 YYREEE (reference sequence). This CDR3 is built from 15 residues. Study observations and caveats: A previous analysis found most TCR beta V segments productive roughly 90% or roughly 30% of the time. Association of 15,000 to 20,000 TCR beta sequences with HLA alleles was found at 0.05 false discovery rate in a later analysis.

The PCR contained 60 Vbeta and 13 Jbeta primers. In the study's own analysis: Later analysis identified tens of millions of unique TCR beta chains, about 11 million shared. Assay: immunoSEQ multiplex PCR; the TCRdb copy retains only in-frame clones and omits some. From that table come the V and J calls and clone size; the DNA was used to work out D and trimming. The table includes about 78,000 clones, about three quarters detected once. The sample comprised PBMCs. This sequence originates from a woman aged 40 to 49 in good health and CMV-seropositive. V and J are TRBV5-4 and TRBJ1-1, with TRBD1 identical over 8 bases. This CDR3 is CASSPRQGSNTEAFF. Here the CDR3 DNA reads TGTGCCAGCAGCCCGCGACAGGGGTCGAACACTGAAGCTTTCTTT.